This passage covers 18 T cell receptor beta chains from one sample sequenced in a study of T cell repertoires in cytomegalovirus infection. No antigen has been identified for these receptors. TCRdb reanalysed the reads using MiXCR and keeps one entry per CDR3 protein. This repertoire shows about 130,000 distinct CDR3 sequences, about 31% found once; its top ten account for about 53%. This specimen was CD8+ T cells from cultured PBMCs, taken from culture after CMV antigen stimulation. The receptors shown here come from a human donor in good health (CMV status not recorded). Some clones in this sample may be carry-over from other donors' samples.

This chain uses TRBV15 with TRBJ2-2; either TRBD1 or TRBD2 may fit D (5 bases each). V was shortened by 5 bases and J by 7 bases, with 20 bases between the two germline ends. The germline V gene has CDR1 LNHNV and CDR2 YYDKDF (reference sequence). This CDR3 contains 16 residues. CDR3 residues: CATSPLTGRQVGELFF. The CDR3 coding sequence is TGTGCCACCAGCCCGCTGACGGGACGCCAGGTCGGGGAGCTGTTTTTT.

V gene TRBV5-1 combines with J gene TRBJ2-1, with no clear D. Trimming shortened V by 4 bases and J by 2 bases, and 16 bases separated the two germline ends. Per the germline V gene, CDR1 is SGHRS and CDR2 is YFSETQ. The CDR3 covers 16 residues. Written as DNA, the CDR3 is TGCGCCAGCAGCGCCTCAGGTGGAGTGGCCTACAATGAGCAGTTCTTC. Protein product: CASSASGGVAYNEQFF.

The gene calls are TRBV10-2 and TRBJ1-2, with 7 bases lining up with TRBD1. The CDR3 has 15 residues. Trimming cost V 3 bases and J 2 bases; bases outside gene matches: 6. The germline CDR1 and CDR2 sequences are WSHSY and SAAADI. CDR3 loop: CASSDLDRSNYGYTF. The CDR3 DNA sequence: TGCGCCAGCAGTGATCTGGACAGGTCCAACTATGGCTACACCTTC.

This clonotype was counted between two and nine times. The chain employs TRBV7-6 and TRBJ2-3; TRBD2 aligns across 8 bases. The junction had 9 bases not matched to a gene; V was cut back by 3 bases and J by 1 base. The CDR3 consists of 17 residues. Germline V gives CDR1 SGHVS, CDR2 FNYEAQ. CDR3 residues: CASSLGSGGPGTDTQYF. CDR3 bases: TGTGCCAGCAGCTTGGGGTCGGGGGGGCCCGGCACAGATACGCAGTATTTT.

The V gene is TRBV19, the J gene TRBJ2-1; 8 bases align to TRBD1. The CDR3 covers 13 residues. Unmatched junction bases numbered 6, after V lost 5 bases and J lost 9 bases. Germline CDR1 and CDR2: LNHDA and SQIVND (reference sequence). DNA for the CDR3: TGTGCCAGTAGTGACATTCAGGGGGCTGAGCAGTTCTTC. It translates to CASSDIQGAEQFF.

This clonotype occurred a few times. The CDR3, as DNA: TGTGCCAGCAGCCCAAGTGACAGGGGGCTTCAAGAGACCCAGTACTTC. It encodes CASSPSDRGLQETQYF. This sequence joins TRBV7-6 and TRBJ2-5; 10 nucleotides agree with TRBD1. The CDR3 extends over 16 amino acids. Looked up from germline, CDR1 is SGHVS and CDR2 is FNYEAQ. Germline trimming cut 5 bases from V and 2 bases from J; bases unmatched to any gene: 8.

This clonotype was detected ten times or more. The chain links TRBV20-1 to TRBJ2-7; D unclear. CDR3 length: 15 residues. Germline V gene lookup returns CDR1 DFQATT and CDR2 SNEGSKA (reference sequence). V was trimmed by 0 bases and J by 4 bases, leaving 16 bases between them. The CDR3 sequence is CSARDSLGPDYEQYF. CDR3 coding DNA: TGCAGTGCTAGAGATTCGCTCGGACCAGATTACGAGCAGTACTTC.

This clonotype turned up a few times. The chain carries TRBV7-6 and TRBJ2-3, with no clear D. CDR3 size: 16 residues. Germline loops: CDR1 SGHVS, CDR2 FNYEAQ. The V end lost 0 bases, the J end lost 2 bases, and 12 bases lay between the germline ends. The CDR3 is CASSLALGSSTDTQYF. The CDR3 nucleotides read TGTGCCAGCAGCTTAGCGCTTGGCAGTTCCACAGATACGCAGTATTTT.

V usage is TRBV5-1 and J usage is TRBJ2-3; 12 bases line up with TRBD2. V shed 4 bases, J shed 5 bases, and the junction held 8 bases outside the gene matches. Germline assignment: CDR1 SGHRS and CDR2 YFSETQ. This CDR3 spans 16 amino acids. This CDR3 is CASSADLAGGQDTQYF. The CDR3 nucleotides are TGCGCCAGCAGCGCCGATCTAGCGGGGGGGCAAGATACGCAGTATTTT.

This clonotype was detected only a few times. The chain carries TRBV2 and TRBJ1-2; tentative D call: TRBD1 (6 bases). The germline gives CDR1 SNHLY, CDR2 FYNNEI. V dropped 8 bases and J dropped 5 bases, with 30 bases sitting between them. This CDR3 is 18 amino acids long. The CDR3 is CASATLRTEKIMRYGYTF. Here the CDR3 DNA reads TGTGCCAGCGCCACACTAAGGACAGAGAAAATTATGCGGTATGGCTACACCTTC.

The CDR3 DNA is TGTGCCAGCAGCTTCGTCCGACAGGGGAGATATAGCAATCAGCCCCAGCATTTT. This encodes CASSFVRQGRYSNQPQHF. This chain links TRBV11-2 with TRBJ1-5; 8 nucleotides agree with TRBD1. CDR1 is SGHAT, CDR2 FQNNGV, per germline. The CDR3 has 18 amino acids. V shed 3 bases and J 0 bases; nucleotides not matched to a gene: 10.

Note on this clonotype: The CDR3 carries no conserved terminal phenylalanine or tryptophan, so it likely arises from a read error. No DNA is shown, since the ends of the CDR3 on it are uncertain; the CDR3 is the one TCRdb lists. This chain uses TRBV2 with TRBJ2-3; TRBD1 was called by the table and not checked on the DNA. Ends included, the CDR3 has 9 residues. Germline V gene data show CDR1 as SNHLY and CDR2 as FYNNEI. The CDR3 sequence is CASTTGKLL.

V and J are TRBV28 and TRBJ2-7; possibly TRBD1 for D (5 bases). Germline V gene sequence: CDR1 MDHEN, CDR2 SYDVKM. The CDR3 extends over 11 amino acids. The V end was cut by 8 bases, the J end by 4 bases, with 9 bases between. CDR3: CASHDSYEQYF. CDR3 nucleotide sequence: TGTGCCAGCCACGACAGTTACGAGCAGTACTTC. Together with reference TRBV28 and TRBJ2-7, the CDR3 gives the full variable domain: DVKVTQSSRYLVKRTGEKVFLECVQDMDHENMFWYRQDPGLGLRLIYFSYDVKMKEKGDIPEGYSVSREKKERFSLILESASTNQTSMYLCASHDSYEQYFGPGTRLTVT.

The chain links TRBV7-9 to TRBJ2-3; D ambiguous. The CDR3 consists of 14 residues. The germline V gene has CDR1 SEHNR and CDR2 FQNEAQ (reference sequence). The V end was cut by 2 bases, the J end by 6 bases, with 12 bases between. The CDR3 DNA follows: TGTGCCAGCAGCTTATACAGTGGCAGCGATACGCAGTATTTT. Residues: CASSLYSGSDTQYF.

This clonotype has just one count. This chain joins TRBV19 and TRBJ2-1; D call uncertain. Germline CDR1 and CDR2: LNHDA and SQIVND (reference sequence). The V and J ends lost 3 bases and 7 bases respectively, with 13 bases between them. The CDR3 consists of 14 residues. CDR3 sequence (DNA): TGTGCCAGTAGTATTGCAGGTCTAGGGAATGAGCAGTTCTTC. Protein: CASSIAGLGNEQFF.

The CDR3 sequence is CASSLSGTSGGGEQFF. CDR3 sequence (DNA): TGTGCCAGCAGCTTGTCCGGGACTAGCGGGGGGGGTGAGCAGTTCTTC. This chain joins TRBV7-6 and TRBJ2-1, with TRBD2 identical over 16 bases. Trimming removed 3 bases from V and 9 bases from J; junction bases left unmatched: 5. The germline CDR1 and CDR2 sequences are SGHVS and FNYEAQ. This CDR3 contains 16 residues. The entire variable domain, with the rest obtained from reference TRBV7-6 and TRBJ2-1, is as follows: GAGVSQSPRYKVTKRGQDVALRCDPISGHVSLYWYRQALGQGPEFLTYFNYEAQQDKSGLPNDRFSAERPEGSISTLTIQRTEQRDSAMYRCASSLSGTSGGGEQFFGPGTRLTVL.

This sequence joins TRBV7-4 and TRBJ2-7, with TRBD2 matching over 10 bases. The length of the CDR3 is 14 residues. CDR1 is SGHVT, CDR2 SQSDAQ, per germline. Germline trimming cut 4 bases from V and 4 bases from J; bases unmatched to any gene: 4. DNA of the CDR3: TGTGCCAGCAGCTCGAGCGGGGGGGTTTACGAGCAGTACTTC. Translating it yields CASSSSGGVYEQYF.

At least ten counts were recorded for this clonotype. The chain joins TRBV7-9 to TRBJ2-6; 8 bases are a match to TRBD1. Germline V gene lookup returns CDR1 SEHNR and CDR2 FQNEAQ (reference sequence). With V trimmed by 8 bases and J by 0 bases, 3 bases remained unmatched. CDR3 length equals 15 residues. Here the CDR3 reads CASQGAYSGANVLTF. CDR3 DNA sequence: TGTGCCAGCCAGGGGGCTTACTCTGGGGCCAACGTCCTGACTTTC.